These T cell receptor beta chains were read from a single sample in a study of cytomegalovirus exposure and HLA in healthy donors. This table comes from immunoSEQ multiplex PCR, and its TCRdb copy is limited to in-frame clones, with some not included. The profile shows around 140,000 clones, just under 75% of them singletons. The sequenced material came from PBMCs. These receptors were taken from a woman aged 18-29 years in good health and CMV-seronegative. Each CDR3 is given with its conserved first and last residue. Fields, in order: D gene, J gene, V gene, clone size, CDR3 DNA, CDR3 protein. A D gene is named only where the DNA matches it firmly. Clone size is not always given. Where it is, it says once, few, many or a class for expanded clones.

d_gene: .; j_gene: TRBJ2-3; v_gene: TRBV7-9; abundance: few; CDR3nt: TGTGCCAGCAGCCTCGGAGGGGCAGGTTCTAGAGATACGCAGTATTTT; CDR3aa: CASSLGGAGSRDTQYF
d_gene: .; j_gene: TRBJ1-1; v_gene: TRBV6-5; abundance: .; CDR3nt: TGTGCCAGCAGTTATCAATACACTGAAGCTTTCTTT; CDR3aa: CASSYQYTEAFF
d_gene: .; j_gene: TRBJ1-1; v_gene: TRBV6-6; abundance: .; CDR3nt: TGTGCCAGCAGTTTAGACAGAGTGAACACTGAAGCTTTCTTT; CDR3aa: CASSLDRVNTEAFF
d_gene: .; j_gene: TRBJ2-3; v_gene: TRBV4-3; abundance: once; CDR3nt: TGCGCCAGCAGCCAAGACTCTTACTCAGATACGCAGTATTTT; CDR3aa: CASSQDSYSDTQYF
d_gene: TRBD1; j_gene: TRBJ1-2; v_gene: TRBV29-1; abundance: .; CDR3nt: TGCAGCGTTTTGTGGGGGGGACAGGGACCTAACTATGGCTACACCTTC; CDR3aa: CSVLWGGQGPNYGYTF
d_gene: TRBD1; j_gene: TRBJ1-5; v_gene: TRBV7-8; abundance: .; CDR3nt: TGTGCCAGCAGCCGGGAGGGGGCCCCCCAGCATTTT; CDR3aa: CASSREGAPQHF
d_gene: .; j_gene: TRBJ1-4; v_gene: TRBV7-2; abundance: .; CDR3nt: TGTGCCAGCAGCTTGGACCGTACGGGGGAAAAACTGTTTTTT; CDR3aa: CASSLDRTGEKLFF
d_gene: .; j_gene: TRBJ2-1; v_gene: TRBV4-3; abundance: once; CDR3nt: TGCGCCAGCAGCCAAGTGGGAGGCTCCTACAATGAGCAGTTCTTC; CDR3aa: CASSQVGGSYNEQFF
d_gene: .; j_gene: TRBJ2-6; v_gene: TRBV5-1; abundance: .; CDR3nt: TGCGCCAGCAGCGCGGGACCTGGGGCCAACGGCCTGACTTTC; CDR3aa: CASSAGPGANGLTF
d_gene: TRBD1; j_gene: TRBJ1-1; v_gene: TRBV10-3; abundance: .; CDR3nt: TGTGCCATCAGTGGACAGGGGAACACTGAAGCTTTCTTT; CDR3aa: CAISGQGNTEAFF
d_gene: TRBD1; j_gene: TRBJ1-6; v_gene: TRBV7-3; abundance: .; CDR3nt: TGTGCCAGCAGCTTAGGACAGGCGAATAATTCACCCCTCCACTTT; CDR3aa: CASSLGQANNSPLHF
d_gene: TRBD2; j_gene: TRBJ2-5; v_gene: TRBV18; abundance: .; CDR3nt: TGTGCCAGCTCATCCGGGACTAGCGGGATAGGAGAGACCCAGTACTTC; CDR3aa: CASSSGTSGIGETQYF
d_gene: TRBD2; j_gene: TRBJ2-1; v_gene: TRBV7-9; abundance: .; CDR3nt: TGTGCCAGCAGCCTTAGCGGGAGGGCCTCCTACAATGAGCAGTTCTTC; CDR3aa: CASSLSGRASYNEQFF